This is a list of T cell receptor beta chains from one sample in a study of OX40 agonist ivuxolimab in advanced cancers. Profiling relied on immunoSEQ multiplex PCR, and the TCRdb table lists in-frame clones only, not all of them. The sample lists roughly 98,000 clones; about 79% were seen once. This material consisted of CD4+ or CD8+ T cells sorted from blood, taken in a trial of the OX40 agonist ivuxolimab. The receptors originated from an adult with an advanced solid tumor such as melanoma, head and neck, liver or kidney cancer. Both conserved end residues are part of each CDR3. The D gene is left open where the match is weak. Size tells how often a clone was seen (once, few, many) or the class of an expanded clone, and some rows leave it out.

j_call cdr3_length d_call v_call clone_size cdr3_nt cdr3_aa
TRBJ2-2 15 TRBD2 TRBV6-4 - TGTGCCAGCAGTGACGGCGGGGGGACCACCGGGGAGCTGTTTTTT CASSDGGGTTGELFF
TRBJ2-3 16 - TRBV7-3 once TGTGCCAGCAGCCAAGTCCGGGACCTACTCTTAGATACGCAGTATTTT CASSQVRDLLLDTQYF
TRBJ2-1 13 - TRBV7-9 once TGTGCCAGCAGCTTAGGGTACTACAATGAGCAGTTCTTC CASSLGYYNEQFF
TRBJ2-2 14 - TRBV7-2 once TGTGCCAGCAAGGGACTCAGGAAAACCGGGGAGCTGTTTTTT CASKGLRKTGELFF
TRBJ1-4 14 - TRBV28 once TGTGCCAGCAGTCCGGGAGTAACAGGTGAAAAACTGTTTTTT CASSPGVTGEKLFF
TRBJ1-2 13 - TRBV19 - TGTGCCAGTACGAAGACTCGTAACTATGGCTACACCTTC CASTKTRNYGYTF
TRBJ1-6 15 - TRBV7-2 once TGTGCCAGCAGCTCAACAGGCAGGCGGGATTCACCCCTCCACTTT CASSSTGRRDSPLHF
TRBJ2-2 16 - TRBV28 - TGTGCCAGCAGTTTAGGCGGAAAGTCAAACACCGGGGAGCTGTTTTTT CASSLGGKSNTGELFF
TRBJ2-7 15 TRBD2 TRBV5-1 - TGCGCCAGCAGCCGCGGACTAGCGGGAGAAGGCGAGCAGTACTTC CASSRGLAGEGEQYF
TRBJ1-2 15 TRBD1 TRBV9 - TGTGCCAGCAGCCAAGACGTGAGGACAGGGGAGGGCTACACCTTC CASSQDVRTGEGYTF
TRBJ2-1 17 - TRBV5-1 - TGCGCCAGCAGCTTGGAACTCGCGGTTAGCTCCTACAATGAGCAGTTCTTC CASSLELAVSSYNEQFF
TRBJ2-7 14 TRBD1 TRBV5-1 - TGCGCCAGCAGCTCAGGACAGGTAACCTCCGAGCAGTACTTC CASSSGQVTSEQYF
TRBJ1-1 14 TRBD1 TRBV28 few TGTGCCAGCAGTTTGCGCAGGGGGGGAGCTGAAGCTTTCTTT CASSLRRGGAEAFF
TRBJ2-7 15 TRBD1 TRBV9 - TGTGCCAGCAGCGCCACGGGACAGTGGACCTACGAGCAGTACTTC CASSATGQWTYEQYF
TRBJ2-3 12 - TRBV11-1 - TGTGCCAGCAGCTTCGTTACAGATACGCAGTATTTT CASSFVTDTQYF
TRBJ1-2 16 - TRBV7-2 - TGTGCCAGCAGCTTAGCGGGGGTCGGGGTCGCAGGTGGCTACACCTTC CASSLAGVGVAGGYTF
TRBJ2-7 14 TRBD1 TRBV28 - TGTGCCAGCAGGGGGACAGGGACCACAGTCGAGCAGTACTTC CASRGTGTTVEQYF
TRBJ1-4 15 - TRBV7-9 - TGTGCCAGCAGCCCCAGAGGGGGGGAGAATGAAAAACTGTTTTTT CASSPRGGENEKLFF